These T cell receptor beta chains were read from a single sample in a study of blood T cell repertoires in COVID-19. The table came from immunoSEQ multiplex PCR; TCRdb's copy has only in-frame clones and leaves some out. The repertoire includes some 250,000 clones, roughly 90% of them detected once, and roughly 12% sits in the top ten. Sequencing input: peripheral blood. The origin of the receptors is a woman in her twenties or thirties with COVID-19, enrolled during active disease. Both conserved end residues are part of each CDR3.

TRBV15	TRBJ2-5	CATSRGLAGQETQYF
TRBV7-2	TRBJ2-7	CASSLHAESYEQYF
TRBV13	TRBJ2-4	CASSLRGQKNIQYF
TRBV10-3	TRBJ2-5	CAISESIARWETQYF
TRBV6-1	TRBJ2-7	CASSEPGTGAYEQYF
TRBV24-1	TRBJ2-5	CATSDPDTKETQYF
TRBV6-4	TRBJ1-5	CASSDPIIYSNQPQHF
TRBV19	TRBJ1-1	CASSPIFGVNTEAFF
TRBV5-5	TRBJ2-1	CASSLVSQGLGNEQFF
TRBV5-5	TRBJ1-5	CASSFRAGGSNQPQHF
TRBV19	TRBJ2-5	CASSMGGGAFRETQYF